A single T cell receptor (beta chain) is shown here with its context. This entry belongs to a study of T cell changes during pregnancy in multiple sclerosis. The V and J ends lost 3 bases and 2 bases, in that order; junction bases with no gene match: 7. The V gene's germline CDR1 is SGHRS and CDR2 YFSETQ. The CDR3 runs to 16 residues. Clones were sequenced by immunoSEQ multiplex PCR, and TCRdb holds only the in-frame ones, with some missing. The sample has some 60,000 clones, around 93% seen once; the top ten hold around 0.93%. The specimen comprised peripheral blood, sampled in the first trimester of pregnancy. This chain joins TRBV5-1 and TRBJ2-3; 9 bases agree with TRBD2. This TCR was sampled from a female donor with multiple sclerosis, enrolled in a pregnancy study. CDR3 in amino acids: CASSYIAGGATDTQYF. CDR3 bases: TGCGCCAGCAGCTATATCGCGGGGGGGGCCACAGATACGCAGTATTTT.